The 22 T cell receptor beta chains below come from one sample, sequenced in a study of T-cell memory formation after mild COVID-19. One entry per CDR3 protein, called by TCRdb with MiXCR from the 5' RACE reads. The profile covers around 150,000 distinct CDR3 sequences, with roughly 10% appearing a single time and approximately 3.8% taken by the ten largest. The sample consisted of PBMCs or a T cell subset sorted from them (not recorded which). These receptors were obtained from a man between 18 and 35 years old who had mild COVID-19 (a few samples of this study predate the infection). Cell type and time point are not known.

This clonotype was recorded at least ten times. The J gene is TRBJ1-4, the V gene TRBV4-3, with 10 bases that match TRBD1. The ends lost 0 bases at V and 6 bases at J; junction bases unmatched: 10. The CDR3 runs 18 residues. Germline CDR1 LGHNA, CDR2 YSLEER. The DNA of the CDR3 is TGCGCCAGCAGCCAAGAAGGACCGGGACAGGGGAATGATGAAAAACTGTTTTTT. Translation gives CASSQEGPGQGNDEKLFF.

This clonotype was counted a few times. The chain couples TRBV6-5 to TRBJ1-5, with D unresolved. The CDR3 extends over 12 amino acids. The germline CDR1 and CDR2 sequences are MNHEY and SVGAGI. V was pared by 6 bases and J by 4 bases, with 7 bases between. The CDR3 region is CASSRPNQPQHF. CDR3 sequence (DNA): TGTGCCAGCAGCCGACCTAATCAGCCCCAGCATTTT.

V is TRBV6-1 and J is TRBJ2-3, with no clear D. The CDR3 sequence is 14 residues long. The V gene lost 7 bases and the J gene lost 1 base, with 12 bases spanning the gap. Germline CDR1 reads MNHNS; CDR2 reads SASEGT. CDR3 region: CASTSGPGTDTQYF. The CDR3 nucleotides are TGTGCCAGCACCTCTGGCCCGGGCACAGATACGCAGTATTTT.

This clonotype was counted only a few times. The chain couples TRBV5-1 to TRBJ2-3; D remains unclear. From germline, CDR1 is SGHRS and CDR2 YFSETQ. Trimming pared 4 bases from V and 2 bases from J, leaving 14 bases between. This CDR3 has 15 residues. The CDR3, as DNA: TGCGCCAGCAGCACGACCCTGGGCCTCACAGATACGCAGTATTTT. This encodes CASSTTLGLTDTQYF.

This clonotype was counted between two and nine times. The CDR3 nucleotides read TGCGCCAGCAGCTTGGGGGGTAGGAACTATGGCTACACCTTC. Translated, it gives CASSLGGRNYGYTF. The chain is built from TRBV5-1 and TRBJ1-2; no clear D. The CDR3 has 14 amino acids. V was clipped by 0 bases and J by 2 bases, with 8 bases between them. Germline V gene lookup returns CDR1 SGHRS and CDR2 YFSETQ.

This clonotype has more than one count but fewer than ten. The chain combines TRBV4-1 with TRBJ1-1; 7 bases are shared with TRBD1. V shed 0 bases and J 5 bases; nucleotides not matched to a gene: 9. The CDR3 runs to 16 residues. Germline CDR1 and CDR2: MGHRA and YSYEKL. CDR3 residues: CASSQDGSGGATEAFF. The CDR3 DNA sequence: TGCGCCAGCAGCCAAGATGGATCAGGGGGTGCGACTGAAGCTTTCTTT.

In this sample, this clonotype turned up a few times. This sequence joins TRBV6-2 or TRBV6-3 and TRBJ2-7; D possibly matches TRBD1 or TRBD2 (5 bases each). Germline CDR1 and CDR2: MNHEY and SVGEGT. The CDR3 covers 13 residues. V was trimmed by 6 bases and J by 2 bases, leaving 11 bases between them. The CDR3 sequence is CASRRVGAYEQYV. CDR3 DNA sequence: TGTGCCAGCAGGAGGGTAGGGGCCTACGAGCAGTACGTC.

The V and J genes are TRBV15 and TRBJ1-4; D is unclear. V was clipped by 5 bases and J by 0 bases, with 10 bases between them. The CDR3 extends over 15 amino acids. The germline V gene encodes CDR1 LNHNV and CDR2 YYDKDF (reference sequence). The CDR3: CATSAPGTTNEKLFF. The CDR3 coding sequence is TGTGCCACCAGCGCTCCCGGCACAACTAATGAAAAACTGTTTTTT.

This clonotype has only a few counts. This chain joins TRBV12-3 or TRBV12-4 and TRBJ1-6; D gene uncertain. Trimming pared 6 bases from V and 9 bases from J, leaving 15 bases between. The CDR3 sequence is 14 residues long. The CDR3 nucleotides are TGTGCCAGCAGCCCCCAGCTACAGCCTTCACCCCTCCACTTT. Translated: CASSPQLQPSPLHF.

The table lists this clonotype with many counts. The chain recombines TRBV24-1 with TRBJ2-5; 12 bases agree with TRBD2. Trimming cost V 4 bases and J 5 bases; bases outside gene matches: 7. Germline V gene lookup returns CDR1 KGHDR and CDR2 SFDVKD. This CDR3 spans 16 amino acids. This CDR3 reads CATSDPTSGGGETQYF. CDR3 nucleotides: TGTGCCACCAGTGACCCGACTAGCGGGGGAGGTGAGACCCAGTACTTC.

CDR3 amino acids: CASSQVPGGAPETQYF. The CDR3 DNA reads as TGTGCCAGCAGCCAAGTGCCCGGGGGGGCACCAGAGACCCAGTACTTC. The chain uses TRBV3-1 and TRBJ2-5; TRBD2 agrees at 8 bases. This CDR3 comprises 16 residues. V lost 1 base, J lost 4 bases, and 8 bases stayed unmatched. From germline, CDR1 is LGHDT and CDR2 YNNKEL (reference sequence).

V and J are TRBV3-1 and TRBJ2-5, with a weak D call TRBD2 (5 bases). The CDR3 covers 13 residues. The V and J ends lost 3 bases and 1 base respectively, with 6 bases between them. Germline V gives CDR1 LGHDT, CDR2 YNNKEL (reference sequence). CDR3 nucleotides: TGTGCCAGCAGCCAGACTACCCAAGAGACCCAGTACTTC. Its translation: CASSQTTQETQYF.

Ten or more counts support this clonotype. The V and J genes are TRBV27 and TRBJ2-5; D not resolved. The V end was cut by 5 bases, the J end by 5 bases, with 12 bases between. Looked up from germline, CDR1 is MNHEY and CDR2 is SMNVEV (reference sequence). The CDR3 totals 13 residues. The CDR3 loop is CASSPRTRETQYF. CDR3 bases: TGTGCCAGCAGTCCTCGGACGCGGGAGACCCAGTACTTC.

In DNA, the CDR3 is TGCGCCAGCAGCCGGGGACTAGCTAATGAGCAGTTCTTC. Translation gives CASSRGLANEQFF. The genes are TRBV4-3 and TRBJ2-1; 9 bases are shared with TRBD2. V lost 4 bases, J lost 7 bases, and 2 bases stayed unmatched. The germline gives CDR1 LGHNA, CDR2 YSLEER. This CDR3 is built from 13 residues.

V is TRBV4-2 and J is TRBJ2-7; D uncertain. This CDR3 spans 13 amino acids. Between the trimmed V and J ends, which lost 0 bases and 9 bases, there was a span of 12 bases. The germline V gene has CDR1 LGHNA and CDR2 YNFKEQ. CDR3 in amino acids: CASSQEAISGQYF. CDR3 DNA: TGTGCCAGCAGCCAAGAGGCGATAAGTGGGCAGTACTTC.

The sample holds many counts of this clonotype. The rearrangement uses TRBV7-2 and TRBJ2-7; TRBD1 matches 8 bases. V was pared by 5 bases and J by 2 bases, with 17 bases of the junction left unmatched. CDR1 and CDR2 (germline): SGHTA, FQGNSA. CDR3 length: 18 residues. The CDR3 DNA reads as TGTGCCAGCAGCCCCAGGACAGGGATCGGAACCGCCGCCTACGAGCAGTACTTC. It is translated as CASSPRTGIGTAAYEQYF.

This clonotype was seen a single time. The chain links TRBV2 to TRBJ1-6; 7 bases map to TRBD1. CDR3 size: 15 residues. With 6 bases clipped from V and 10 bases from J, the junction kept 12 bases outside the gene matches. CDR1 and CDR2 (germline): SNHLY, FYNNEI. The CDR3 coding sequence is TGTGCCAGCAGCCGGGACTCAGGGGGAGAATCACCCCTCCACTTT. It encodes CASSRDSGGESPLHF.

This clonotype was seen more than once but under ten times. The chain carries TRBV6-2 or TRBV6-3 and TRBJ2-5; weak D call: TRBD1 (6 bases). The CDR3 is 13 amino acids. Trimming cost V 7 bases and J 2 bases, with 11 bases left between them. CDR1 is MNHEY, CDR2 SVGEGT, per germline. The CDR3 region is CASNDRPQETQYF. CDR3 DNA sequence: TGTGCCAGCAACGACAGGCCGCAAGAGACCCAGTACTTC.

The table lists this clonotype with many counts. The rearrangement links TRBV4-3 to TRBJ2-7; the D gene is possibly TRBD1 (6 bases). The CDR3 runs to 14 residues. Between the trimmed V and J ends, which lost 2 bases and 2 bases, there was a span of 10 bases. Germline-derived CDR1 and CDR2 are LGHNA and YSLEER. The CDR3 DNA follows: TGCGCCAGCAGCCAAAGCCCAGGGGCCTACGAGCAGTACGTC. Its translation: CASSQSPGAYEQYV.

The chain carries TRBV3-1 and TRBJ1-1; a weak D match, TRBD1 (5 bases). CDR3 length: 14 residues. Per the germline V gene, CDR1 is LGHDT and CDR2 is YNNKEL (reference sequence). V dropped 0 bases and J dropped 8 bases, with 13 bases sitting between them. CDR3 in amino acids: CASSQDYGEGEAFF. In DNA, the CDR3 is TGTGCCAGCAGCCAAGACTACGGGGAGGGGGAAGCTTTCTTT.

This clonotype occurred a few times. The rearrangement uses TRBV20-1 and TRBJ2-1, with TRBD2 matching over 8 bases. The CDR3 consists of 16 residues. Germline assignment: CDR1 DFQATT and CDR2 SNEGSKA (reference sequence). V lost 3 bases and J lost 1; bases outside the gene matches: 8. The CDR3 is CSASGGASGSYNEQFF. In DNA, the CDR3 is TGCAGTGCTAGCGGGGGGGCGAGTGGGTCCTACAATGAGCAGTTCTTC.

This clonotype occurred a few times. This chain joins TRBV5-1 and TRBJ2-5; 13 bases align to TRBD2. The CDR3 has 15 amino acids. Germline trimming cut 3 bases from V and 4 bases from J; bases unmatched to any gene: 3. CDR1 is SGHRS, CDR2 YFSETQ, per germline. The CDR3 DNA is TGCGCCAGCAGCTCCCGGACTAGCGGGGGAGAGACCCAGTACTTC. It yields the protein CASSSRTSGGETQYF.